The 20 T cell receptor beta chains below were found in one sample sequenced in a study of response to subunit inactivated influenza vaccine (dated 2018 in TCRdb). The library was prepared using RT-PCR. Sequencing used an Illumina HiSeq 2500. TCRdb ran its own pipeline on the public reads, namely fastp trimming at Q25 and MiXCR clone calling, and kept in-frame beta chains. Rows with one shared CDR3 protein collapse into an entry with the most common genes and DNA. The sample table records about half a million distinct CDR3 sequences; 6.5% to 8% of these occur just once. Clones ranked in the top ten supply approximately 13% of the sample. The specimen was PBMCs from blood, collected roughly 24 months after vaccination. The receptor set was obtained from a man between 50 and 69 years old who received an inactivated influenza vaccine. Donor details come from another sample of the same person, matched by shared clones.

The CDR3 loop is CSARKKQGAPEKLFF. The CDR3 coding sequence is TGCAGTGCTAGGAAAAAACAGGGGGCCCCCGAAAAACTGTTTTTT. The V and J genes are TRBV20-1 and TRBJ1-4, with 9 bases matching TRBD1. Losses at the gene ends were 3 bases for V and 8 bases for J; bases not matched to a gene: 10. This CDR3 is built from 15 residues. Germline CDR1 reads DFQATT; CDR2 reads SNEGSKA (reference sequence).

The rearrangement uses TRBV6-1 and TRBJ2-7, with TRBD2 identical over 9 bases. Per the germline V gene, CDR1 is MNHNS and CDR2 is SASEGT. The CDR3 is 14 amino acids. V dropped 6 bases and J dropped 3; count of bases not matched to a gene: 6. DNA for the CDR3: TGTGCCAGCAGGGGCCGCGGGGGGGTCTACGAGCAGTACTTC. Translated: CASRGRGGVYEQYF.

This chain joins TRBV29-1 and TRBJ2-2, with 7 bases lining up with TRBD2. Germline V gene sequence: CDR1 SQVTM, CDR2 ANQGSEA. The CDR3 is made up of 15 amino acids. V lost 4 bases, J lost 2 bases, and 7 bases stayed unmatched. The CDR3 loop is CSVVTSGVNTGELFF. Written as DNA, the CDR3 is TGCAGCGTTGTGACCAGCGGGGTAAACACCGGGGAGCTGTTTTTT.

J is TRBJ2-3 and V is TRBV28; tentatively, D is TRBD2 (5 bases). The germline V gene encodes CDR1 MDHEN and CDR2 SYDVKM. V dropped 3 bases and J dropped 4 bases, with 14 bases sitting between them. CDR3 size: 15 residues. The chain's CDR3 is CASSFGAGGPDTQYF. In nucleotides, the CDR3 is TGTGCCAGCAGTTTTGGCGCGGGTGGCCCAGATACGCAGTATTTT. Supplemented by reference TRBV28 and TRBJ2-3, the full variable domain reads DVKVTQSSRYLVKRTGEKVFLECVQDMDHENMFWYRQDPGLGLRLIYFSYDVKMKEKGDIPEGYSVSREKKERFSLILESASTNQTSMYLCASSFGAGGPDTQYFGPGTRLTVL.

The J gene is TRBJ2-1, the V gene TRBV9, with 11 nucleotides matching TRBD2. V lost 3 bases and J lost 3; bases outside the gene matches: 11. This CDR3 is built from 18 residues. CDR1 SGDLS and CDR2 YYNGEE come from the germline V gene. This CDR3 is CASSGGRLLAGDYNEQFF. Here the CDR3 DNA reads TGTGCCAGCAGCGGAGGGAGACTACTAGCGGGAGACTACAATGAGCAGTTCTTC.

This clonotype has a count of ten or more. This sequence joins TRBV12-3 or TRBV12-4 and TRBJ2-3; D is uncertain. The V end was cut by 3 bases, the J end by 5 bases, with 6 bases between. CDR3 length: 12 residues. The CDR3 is CASSFVGDTQYF. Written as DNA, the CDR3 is TGTGCCAGCAGTTTTGTTGGAGATACGCAGTATTTT.

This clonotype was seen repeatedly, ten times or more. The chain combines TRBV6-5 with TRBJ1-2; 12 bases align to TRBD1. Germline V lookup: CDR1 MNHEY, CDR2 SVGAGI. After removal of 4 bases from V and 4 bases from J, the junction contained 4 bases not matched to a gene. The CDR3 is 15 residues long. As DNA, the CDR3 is TGTGCCAGCAGTTCCGGGACAGGGGGCCTCTATGGCTACACCTTC. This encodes CASSSGTGGLYGYTF.

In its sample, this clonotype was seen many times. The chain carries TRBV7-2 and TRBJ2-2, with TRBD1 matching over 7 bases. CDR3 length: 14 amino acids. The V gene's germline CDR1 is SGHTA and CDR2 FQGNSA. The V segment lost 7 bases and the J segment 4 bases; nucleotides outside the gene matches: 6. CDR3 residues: CASIERGPTGELFF. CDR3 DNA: TGTGCCAGCATAGAGAGGGGGCCCACCGGGGAGCTGTTTTTT. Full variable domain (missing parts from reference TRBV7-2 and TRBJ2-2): GAGVSQSPSNKVTEKGKDVELRCDPISGHTALYWYRQSLGQGLEFLIYFQGNSAPDKSGLPSDRFSAERTGGSVSTLTIQRTQQEDSAVYLCASIERGPTGELFFGEGSRLTVL.

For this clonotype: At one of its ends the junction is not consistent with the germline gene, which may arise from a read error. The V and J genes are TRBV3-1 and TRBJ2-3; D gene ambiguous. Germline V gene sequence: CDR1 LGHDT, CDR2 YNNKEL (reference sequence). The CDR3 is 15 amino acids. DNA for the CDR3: TGTGCCTGCAGCCAGGAGCTCGCTTGCACACATACGCAGTATTTT. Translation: CACSQELACTHTQYF.

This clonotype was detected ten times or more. CDR3 protein: CASSLVPLLAGGPKLDTQYF. The CDR3 nucleotides read TGCGCCAGCAGCTTGGTACCCCTACTAGCGGGGGGACCGAAACTTGATACGCAGTATTTT. The rearrangement joins TRBV5-1 to TRBJ2-3, with TRBD2 matching 12 bases. With V trimmed by 0 bases and J by 6 bases, 17 bases remained unmatched. Germline V gives CDR1 SGHRS, CDR2 YFSETQ. The CDR3 contains 20 residues.

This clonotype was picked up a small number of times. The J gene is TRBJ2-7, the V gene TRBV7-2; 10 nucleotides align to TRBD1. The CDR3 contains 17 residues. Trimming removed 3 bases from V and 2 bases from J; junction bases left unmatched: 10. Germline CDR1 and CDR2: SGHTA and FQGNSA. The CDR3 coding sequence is TGTGCCAGCAGCTTTGCGAGTCGGACAGGGGGGACCTACGAGCAGTACTTC. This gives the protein CASSFASRTGGTYEQYF.

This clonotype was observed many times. The CDR3 is CASSVQGAYTDTQYF. CDR3 sequence (DNA): TGTGCCAGCAGCGTACAGGGCGCCTACACAGATACGCAGTATTTT. The chain joins TRBV7-2 to TRBJ2-3, with D possibly matching TRBD1 (6 bases). Trimming cost V 5 bases and J 2 bases, with 14 bases left between them. Germline CDR1 reads SGHTA; CDR2 reads FQGNSA. The CDR3 is made up of 15 amino acids.

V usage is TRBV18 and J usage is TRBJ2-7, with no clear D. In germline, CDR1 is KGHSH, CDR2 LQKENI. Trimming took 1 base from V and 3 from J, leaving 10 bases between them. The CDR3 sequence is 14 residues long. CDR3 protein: CASSPRSTLYEQYF. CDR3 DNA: TGTGCCAGCTCACCACGCAGTACTCTCTACGAGCAGTACTTC. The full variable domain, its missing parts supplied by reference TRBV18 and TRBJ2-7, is NAGVMQNPRHLVRRRGQEARLRCSPMKGHSHVYWYRQLPEEGLKFMVYLQKENIIDESGMPKERFSAEFPKEGPSILRIQQVVRGDSAAYFCASSPRSTLYEQYFGPGTRLTVT.

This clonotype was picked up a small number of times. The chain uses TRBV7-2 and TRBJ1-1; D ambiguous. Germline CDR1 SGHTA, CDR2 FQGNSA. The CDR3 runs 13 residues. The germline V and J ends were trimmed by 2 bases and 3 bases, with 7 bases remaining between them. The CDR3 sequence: CASSLLVDTEAFF. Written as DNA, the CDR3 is TGTGCCAGCAGCTTACTGGTCGACACTGAAGCTTTCTTT.

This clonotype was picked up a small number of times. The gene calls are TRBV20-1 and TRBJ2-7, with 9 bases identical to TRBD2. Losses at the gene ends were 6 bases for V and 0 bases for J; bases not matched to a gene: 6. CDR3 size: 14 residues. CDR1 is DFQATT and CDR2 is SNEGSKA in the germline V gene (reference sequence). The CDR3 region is CSAPLAGSSYEQYF. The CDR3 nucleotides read TGCAGTGCACCTCTAGCGGGGAGCTCCTACGAGCAGTACTTC.

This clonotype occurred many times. This CDR3 is CSAREPLRELHEQFF. CDR3 sequence (DNA): TGCAGTGCTAGAGAGCCGTTACGGGAGCTGCATGAGCAGTTCTTC. J is TRBJ2-1 and V is TRBV20-1, with a possible D match to TRBD2 (6 bases). In germline, CDR1 is DFQATT, CDR2 SNEGSKA (reference sequence). Trimming left V 0 bases short and J 8 bases short, with 17 bases between. The CDR3 is 15 residues long.

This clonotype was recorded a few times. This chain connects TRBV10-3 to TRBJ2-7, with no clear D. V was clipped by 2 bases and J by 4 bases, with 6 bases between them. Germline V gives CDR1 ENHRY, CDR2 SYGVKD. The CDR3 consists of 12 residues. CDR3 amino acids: CAISEPGYEQYF. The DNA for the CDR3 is TGTGCCATCAGTGAGCCCGGTTACGAGCAGTACTTC.

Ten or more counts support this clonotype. CDR3 DNA sequence: TGCAGCGTTCGACCCTGGGGCGGCACTGAAGCTTTCTTT. Residues: CSVRPWGGTEAFF. The chain uses TRBV29-1 and TRBJ1-1; weak D call: TRBD1 (5 bases). Deletions cut 5 bases from V and 4 bases from J, with 14 bases between. The CDR3 consists of 13 residues. From germline, CDR1 is SQVTM and CDR2 ANQGSEA.

The CDR3 DNA sequence: TGTGCCAGCAGCCCTTCAGCCCTCCGCCGCTCCTACGAGCAGTACTTC. This sequence encodes CASSPSALRRSYEQYF. The chain recombines TRBV7-2 with TRBJ2-7, with D uncertain. V was cut by 5 bases and J by 0 bases, with 17 bases left in between. This CDR3 contains 16 residues. Germline assignment: CDR1 SGHTA and CDR2 FQGNSA.

The CDR3 nucleotides are TGTGCCAGCCGTACTAGCGGGAGAAGGTACAATGAGCAGTTCTTC. This translates into CASRTSGRRYNEQFF. This chain joins TRBV27 and TRBJ2-1, with 11 positions matching TRBD2. Germline-derived CDR1 and CDR2 are MNHEY and SMNVEV (reference sequence). CDR3 length equals 15 residues. Trimming removed 8 bases from V and 4 bases from J; junction bases left unmatched: 7.